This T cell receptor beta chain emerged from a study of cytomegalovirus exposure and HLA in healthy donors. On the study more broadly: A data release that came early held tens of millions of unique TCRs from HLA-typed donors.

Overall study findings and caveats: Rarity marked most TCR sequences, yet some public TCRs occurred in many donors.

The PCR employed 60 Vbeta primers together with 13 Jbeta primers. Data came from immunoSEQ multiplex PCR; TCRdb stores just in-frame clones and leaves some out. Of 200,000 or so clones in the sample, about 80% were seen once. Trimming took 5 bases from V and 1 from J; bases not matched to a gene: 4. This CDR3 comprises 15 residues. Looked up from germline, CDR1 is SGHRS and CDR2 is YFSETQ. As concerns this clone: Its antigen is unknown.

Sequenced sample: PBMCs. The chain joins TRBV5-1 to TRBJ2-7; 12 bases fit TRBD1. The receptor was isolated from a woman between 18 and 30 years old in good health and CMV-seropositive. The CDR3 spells CASRAGQGASYEQYF. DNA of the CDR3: TGCGCCAGCAGGGCGGGACAGGGGGCTTCCTACGAGCAGTACTTC.